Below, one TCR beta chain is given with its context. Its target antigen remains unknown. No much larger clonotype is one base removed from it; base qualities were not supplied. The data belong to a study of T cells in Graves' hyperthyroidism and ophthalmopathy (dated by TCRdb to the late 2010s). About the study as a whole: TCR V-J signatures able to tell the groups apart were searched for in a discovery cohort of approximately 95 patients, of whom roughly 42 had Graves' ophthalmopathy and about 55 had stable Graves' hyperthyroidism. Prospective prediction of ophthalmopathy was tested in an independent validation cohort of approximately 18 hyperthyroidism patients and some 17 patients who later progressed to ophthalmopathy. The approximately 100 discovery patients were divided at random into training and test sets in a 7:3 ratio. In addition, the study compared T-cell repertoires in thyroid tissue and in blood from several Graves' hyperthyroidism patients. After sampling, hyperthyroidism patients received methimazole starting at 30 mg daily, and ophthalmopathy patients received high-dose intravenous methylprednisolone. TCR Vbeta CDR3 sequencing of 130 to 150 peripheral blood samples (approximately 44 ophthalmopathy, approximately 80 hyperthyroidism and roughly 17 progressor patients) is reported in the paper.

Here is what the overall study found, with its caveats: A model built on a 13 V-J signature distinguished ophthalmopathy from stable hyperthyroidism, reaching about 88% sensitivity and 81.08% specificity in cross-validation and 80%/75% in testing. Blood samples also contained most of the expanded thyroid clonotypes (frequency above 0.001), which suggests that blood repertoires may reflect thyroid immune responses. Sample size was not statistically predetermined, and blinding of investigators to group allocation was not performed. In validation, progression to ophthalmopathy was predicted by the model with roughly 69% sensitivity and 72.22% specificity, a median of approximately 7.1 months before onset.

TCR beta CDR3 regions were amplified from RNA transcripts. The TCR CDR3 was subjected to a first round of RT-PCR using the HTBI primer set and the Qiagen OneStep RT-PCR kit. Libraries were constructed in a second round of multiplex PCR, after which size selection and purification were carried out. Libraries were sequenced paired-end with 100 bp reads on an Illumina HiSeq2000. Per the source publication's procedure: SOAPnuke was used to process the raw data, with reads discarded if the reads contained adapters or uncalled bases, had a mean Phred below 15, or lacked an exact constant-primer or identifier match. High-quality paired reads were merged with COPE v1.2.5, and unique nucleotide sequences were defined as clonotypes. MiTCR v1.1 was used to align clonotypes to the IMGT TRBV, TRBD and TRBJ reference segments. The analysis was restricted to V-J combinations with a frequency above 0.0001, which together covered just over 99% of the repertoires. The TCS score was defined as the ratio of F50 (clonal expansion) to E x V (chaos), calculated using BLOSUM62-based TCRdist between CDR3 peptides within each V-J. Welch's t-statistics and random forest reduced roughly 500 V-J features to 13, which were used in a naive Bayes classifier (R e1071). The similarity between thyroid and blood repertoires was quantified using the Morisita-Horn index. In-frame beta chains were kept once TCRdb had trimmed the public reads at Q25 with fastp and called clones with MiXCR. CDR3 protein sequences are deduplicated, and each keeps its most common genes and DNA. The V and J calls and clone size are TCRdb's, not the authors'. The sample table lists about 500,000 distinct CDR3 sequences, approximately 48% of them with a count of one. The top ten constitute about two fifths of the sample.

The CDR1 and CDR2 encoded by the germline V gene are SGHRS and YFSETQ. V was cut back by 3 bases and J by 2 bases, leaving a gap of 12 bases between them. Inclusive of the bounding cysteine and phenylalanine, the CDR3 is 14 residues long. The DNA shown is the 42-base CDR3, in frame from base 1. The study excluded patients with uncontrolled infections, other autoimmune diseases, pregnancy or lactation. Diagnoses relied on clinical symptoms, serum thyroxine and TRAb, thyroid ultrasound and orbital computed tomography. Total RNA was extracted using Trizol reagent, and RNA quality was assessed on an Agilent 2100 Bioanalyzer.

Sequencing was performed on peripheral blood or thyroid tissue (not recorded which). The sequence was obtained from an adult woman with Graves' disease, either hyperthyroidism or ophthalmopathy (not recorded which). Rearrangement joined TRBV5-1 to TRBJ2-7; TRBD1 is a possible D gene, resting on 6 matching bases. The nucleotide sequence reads TGCGCCAGCAGCTCCCGGACAGACCCCTACGAGCAGTACTTC. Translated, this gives CASSSRTDPYEQYF.